The next 24 T cell receptor beta chains were all read from a single sample in a study of blood T cell repertoires in COVID-19. Using immunoSEQ multiplex PCR, the repertoire was profiled, and TCRdb retains in-frame clones only, with some absent. Here the sample spans a few hundred thousand clones, roughly 84% being singletons. The material sequenced was peripheral blood. All receptors come from a man between 50 and 59 years old with COVID-19, enrolled during active disease.

This rearrangement joins TRBV13 to TRBJ2-3; unclear D gene. Trimming cost V 1 base and J 4 bases, with 9 bases left between them. Germline assignment: CDR1 PRHDT and CDR2 FYEKMQ (reference sequence). The CDR3 consists of 14 residues. The CDR3 spells CASSLDQASDTQYF. The DNA of the CDR3 is TGTGCCAGCAGCTTAGATCAGGCGTCAGATACGCAGTATTTT. Filled out from reference TRBV13 and TRBJ2-3, the complete variable domain reads AAGVIQSPRHLIKEKRETATLKCYPIPRHDTVYWYQQGPGQDPQFLISFYEKMQSDKGSIPDRFSAQQFSDYHSELNMSSLELGDSALYFCASSLDQASDTQYFGPGTRLTVL.

The chain is built from TRBV12-1 and TRBJ1-3. TRBV12-1 is noted as a pseudogene. The CDR3 totals 16 residues. This CDR3 reads CASSPAPTASGNTIYF. DNA for the CDR3: TGTGCCAGCAGCCCCGCACCTACCGCCTCTGGAAACACCATATATTTT.

The rearrangement links TRBV19 to TRBJ1-5; TRBD1 aligns across 8 bases. CDR1 LNHDA and CDR2 SQIVND come from the germline V gene (reference sequence). This CDR3 spans 18 amino acids. Germline trimming cut 5 bases from V and 7 bases from J; bases unmatched to any gene: 19. The CDR3: CASSARLLDREGRQPQHF. As DNA, the CDR3 is TGTGCCAGTAGTGCTCGACTCCTGGACAGGGAGGGTAGGCAGCCCCAGCATTTT.

The chain has TRBV28 and TRBJ2-2; D ambiguous. Germline V CDR1 and CDR2: MDHEN, SYDVKM. The ends were cut back, 3 bases at V and 1 base at J, with 3 bases in the middle. This CDR3 contains 13 residues. The chain's CDR3 is CASSFQNTGELFF. DNA of the CDR3: TGTGCCAGCAGTTTTCAGAACACCGGGGAGCTGTTTTTT.

The rearrangement joins TRBV10-2 to TRBJ1-3; D is unresolved. V was clipped by 0 bases and J by 4 bases, with 13 bases between them. The length of the CDR3 is 16 residues. Germline-derived CDR1 and CDR2 are WSHSY and SAAADI. The CDR3 sequence is CASSESASPGGNTIYF. The CDR3, as DNA: TGCGCCAGCAGTGAGTCTGCCAGTCCGGGAGGAAACACCATATATTTT.

The chain links TRBV5-6 to TRBJ2-1; D is uncertain. This CDR3 is built from 12 residues. The germline gives CDR1 SGHDT, CDR2 YYEEEE. The V gene lost 0 bases and the J gene lost 8 bases, with 6 bases spanning the gap. The chain's CDR3 is CASSLALYEQFF. The CDR3 region has the DNA TGTGCCAGCAGCTTGGCACTCTATGAGCAGTTCTTC.

The V gene is TRBV27, the J gene TRBJ1-2; 7 bases fit TRBD1. This CDR3 is built from 14 residues. V trimming: 6 bases; J trimming: 4 bases; junction bases outside the gene matches: 8. CDR1 and CDR2 (germline): MNHEY, SMNVEV (reference sequence). The CDR3 here is CASSGRGQVYGYTF. The CDR3 DNA is TGTGCCAGCAGCGGGAGGGGGCAAGTCTATGGCTACACCTTC.

The chain joins TRBV7-3 to TRBJ2-3; 14 nucleotides agree with TRBD2. The germline CDR1 and CDR2 sequences are SGHTA and FQGTGA. Unmatched junction bases numbered 8, after V lost 5 bases and J lost 1 base. This CDR3 is built from 18 residues. CDR3 loop: CASSPGTSGSGGTDTQYF. CDR3 DNA sequence: TGTGCCAGCAGCCCCGGGACTAGCGGGAGCGGGGGCACAGATACGCAGTATTTT.

V gene TRBV18 combines with J gene TRBJ1-4; possible D gene TRBD1, 5 bases. The length of the CDR3 is 14 residues. CDR1 and CDR2 (germline): KGHSH, LQKENI. The V gene lost 2 bases and the J gene lost 8 bases, with 12 bases spanning the gap. The CDR3 sequence: CASSPSTGREKLFF. CDR3 coding DNA: TGTGCCAGCTCACCATCCACAGGACGAGAAAAACTGTTTTTT.

The table lists this clone with many counts. This chain links TRBV4-2 with TRBJ1-6; D not resolved. Germline V gives CDR1 LGHNA, CDR2 YNFKEQ. The CDR3 contains 15 residues. Trimming took 0 bases from V and 9 from J, leaving 12 bases between them. CDR3 sequence: CASSQDTGWGSPLHF. CDR3 coding DNA: TGTGCCAGCAGCCAAGATACGGGGTGGGGTTCACCCCTCCACTTT.

This rearrangement joins TRBV19 to TRBJ2-3, with 10 bases fitting TRBD1. CDR1 and CDR2 (germline): LNHDA, SQIVND (reference sequence). V gave up 3 bases and J gave up 7 bases; unmatched junction bases: 7. The CDR3 sequence is 15 residues long. CDR3 nucleotides: TGTGCCAGTAGTATGGGGACAGGGGTCGCTAATACGCAGTATTTT. It encodes CASSMGTGVANTQYF. The entire variable domain, with the rest obtained from reference TRBV19 and TRBJ2-3, is as follows: DGGITQSPKYLFRKEGQNVTLSCEQNLNHDAMYWYRQDPGQGLRLIYYSQIVNDFQKGDIAEGYSVSREKKESFPLTVTSAQKNPTAFYLCASSMGTGVANTQYFGPGTRLTVL.

The CDR3 DNA reads as TGTGCCAGCAGCTTATATACCGGGGAGCTGTTTTTT. This codes for CASSLYTGELFF. V is TRBV7-6 and J is TRBJ2-2, with D unclear. This CDR3 has 12 amino acids. Trimming cost V 2 bases and J 5 bases, with 3 bases left between them. Per the germline V gene, CDR1 is SGHVS and CDR2 is FNYEAQ.

The chain combines TRBV10-2 with TRBJ1-1; D is ambiguous. Trimming removed 3 bases from V and 0 bases from J, with 5 bases in between. There are 13 residues in the CDR3. The germline gives CDR1 WSHSY, CDR2 SAAADI. CDR3 region: CASSEPVNTEAFF. The DNA of the CDR3 is TGCGCCAGCAGTGAACCAGTGAACACTGAAGCTTTCTTT.

The V gene is TRBV6-5, the J gene TRBJ1-5; 8 bases fit TRBD1. Trimming took 9 bases from V and 7 from J; bases not matched to a gene: 5. Germline CDR1 and CDR2: MNHEY and SVGAGI. The CDR3 sequence is 12 residues long. The CDR3 DNA sequence: TGTGCCAGTGCTGGGACAGGCCAGCCCCAGCATTTT. It yields the protein CASAGTGQPQHF.

This chain joins TRBV4-3 and TRBJ2-1; 9 bases fit TRBD1. CDR3 length: 15 residues. After removal of 3 bases from V and 2 bases from J, the junction contained 2 bases not matched to a gene. Germline CDR1 LGHNA, CDR2 YSLEER. CDR3 sequence reads: CASSQGQGAYNEQFF. As DNA, the CDR3 is TGCGCCAGCAGCCAGGGACAGGGAGCCTACAATGAGCAGTTCTTC.

The gene calls are TRBV5-6 and TRBJ2-5; 10 bases agree with TRBD2. Germline CDR1 and CDR2: SGHDT and YYEEEE. The trim removed 4 bases at V and 3 bases at J, leaving 6 bases unmatched. This CDR3 has 15 residues. As DNA, the CDR3 is TGTGCCAGCAGCCCGGGGACTAGCGAGAAAGAGACCCAGTACTTC. It yields the protein CASSPGTSEKETQYF.

The V call is TRBV7-9, the J call TRBJ1-2, with D uncertain. Deletions cut 3 bases from V and 8 bases from J, with 13 bases between. Per germline, CDR1 SEHNR and CDR2 FQNEAQ (reference sequence). The length of the CDR3 is 13 residues. The CDR3 DNA reads TGTGCCAGCAGCTTGGTGTCGTCGCTAGGCTACACCTTC. Protein: CASSLVSSLGYTF.

The chain employs TRBV12-3 or TRBV12-4 and TRBJ2-5, with unresolved D. Trimming took off 5 bases at V and 9 bases at J, with 10 bases between the two ends. The CDR3 is 11 amino acids. The CDR3, as DNA: TGTGCCAGCAGTAAAACTATGGCCCAGTACTTC. This gives the protein CASSKTMAQYF.

A remark on this clone: An end of the junction differs from the germline gene, which may be a read error. The CDR3 region is CASSQGNSEAFF. The CDR3 region has the DNA TGTGCCAGCAGCCAAGGTAACAGTGAAGCTTTCTTT. The V gene is TRBV3-1 (or the pseudogene TRBV3-2), the J gene TRBJ1-1; D remains unclear. Germline assignment: CDR1 LGHDT and CDR2 YNNKEL (reference sequence). The CDR3 has 12 amino acids.

The V and J genes are TRBV10-1 and TRBJ2-3; TRBD2 agrees at 7 bases. CDR1 and CDR2 from the germline V gene are WNHNN and SYGVQD (reference sequence). CDR3 length: 15 amino acids. The V and J ends lost 6 bases and 0 bases, in that order; junction bases with no gene match: 6. The CDR3 DNA reads TGCGCCAGCAGCGACGAGCGGGGAAGCACAGATACGCAGTATTTT. Translation gives CASSDERGSTDTQYF.

The chain is built from TRBV9 and TRBJ2-7; 9 bases match TRBD2. The CDR3 covers 16 residues. J gave up 4 bases and V 4 bases, and 12 bases lay outside the gene matches. Germline V CDR1 and CDR2: SGDLS, YYNGEE. CDR3 in amino acids: CASSPHAGGPGYEQYF. The DNA of the CDR3 is TGTGCCAGCAGCCCCCACGCGGGAGGGCCAGGATACGAGCAGTACTTC.

The V gene is TRBV4-1, the J gene TRBJ2-3, with D possibly TRBD2 on 7 matching bases. CDR1 is MGHRA and CDR2 is YSYEKL in the germline V gene. Trimming stripped 8 bases from V and 3 bases from J, with 12 bases between. CDR3 length equals 13 residues. Here the CDR3 reads CASQGGGTDTQYF. The DNA for the CDR3 is TGCGCCAGCCAAGGGGGGGGTACAGATACGCAGTATTTT.

The J gene is TRBJ2-2, the V gene TRBV30, with TRBD1 identical over 7 bases. The germline V gene encodes CDR1 GTSNPN and CDR2 SVGIG (reference sequence). This CDR3 is 13 amino acids long. Losses at the gene ends were 4 bases for V and 6 bases for J; bases not matched to a gene: 5. DNA of the CDR3: TGTGCCTGGATAGGCAGGGGGTCCGGGGAGCTGTTTTTT. The encoded protein is CAWIGRGSGELFF.

This CDR3 reads CASSYPRGGVTDTQYF. The DNA of the CDR3 is TGTGCCAGCAGTTACCCCCGGGGGGGTGTAACAGATACGCAGTATTTT. The chain is built from TRBV6-2 or TRBV6-3 and TRBJ2-3; 8 bases line up with TRBD2. The germline gives CDR1 MNHEY, CDR2 SVGEGT. Trimming at V came to 2 bases and at J to 3 bases, leaving 7 bases not matched to a gene. This CDR3 spans 16 amino acids.